This entry features one TCR beta chain sequence. Its antigen is still unknown. CDR3 size: 19 residues. The germline CDR1 and CDR2 sequences are SGHTA and FQGNSA. The V end was cut by 3 bases, the J end by 0 bases, with 24 bases between. The data originate from a study of shared clonotypes between healthy human individuals. Study outcomes and limitations: Clonotype sharing levels among donors were expected to vary with sequencing depth. In contrast to clonotypes shared by all four donors, non-shared clonotypes had lower generation probabilities.

Assay runs were performed at deep level. Repertoires were generated with immunoSEQ multiplex PCR, while TCRdb's copy carries only in-frame clones and drops some. The sample has about 1 million clones, 65% to 75% seen once. Only Caucasian adults living in Nashville, Tennessee served as donors. This TCR derives from a man in his late teens or twenties in good health. What was sequenced was memory CD4+ T cells sorted from blood. Sample subset: CD45RA-negative fraction. V and J are TRBV7-2 and TRBJ2-7; D is possibly TRBD1 (6 bases). CDR3 protein: CASSFPTRFTGPSSYEQYF. CDR3 DNA: TGTGCCAGCAGCTTTCCTACCCGATTTACAGGGCCCAGCTCCTACGAGCAGTACTTC.